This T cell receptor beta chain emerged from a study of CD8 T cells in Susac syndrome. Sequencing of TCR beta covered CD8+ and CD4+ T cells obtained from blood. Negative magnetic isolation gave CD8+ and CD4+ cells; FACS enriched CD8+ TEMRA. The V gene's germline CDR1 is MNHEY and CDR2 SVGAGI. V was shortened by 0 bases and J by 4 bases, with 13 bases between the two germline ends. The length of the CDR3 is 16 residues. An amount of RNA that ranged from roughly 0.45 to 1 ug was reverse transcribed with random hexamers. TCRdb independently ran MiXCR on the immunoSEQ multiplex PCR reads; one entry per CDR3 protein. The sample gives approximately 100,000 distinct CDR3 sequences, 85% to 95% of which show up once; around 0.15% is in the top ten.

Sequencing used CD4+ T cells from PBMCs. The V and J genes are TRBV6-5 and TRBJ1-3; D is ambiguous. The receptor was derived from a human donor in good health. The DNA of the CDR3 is TGTGCCAGCAGTTACTCGACAAGAGTGTCCGGAAACACCATATATTTT. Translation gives CASSYSTRVSGNTIYF.